The 16 T cell receptor beta chains below all came from one sample that was sequenced in a study of blood T cells in healthy people across ages. Through a sample-barcoded 5' primer and a J-beta primer mix, a second PCR was run for roughly 6 to 11 cycles. TCRdb ran MiXCR on the 5' RACE reads and lists one entry per CDR3 protein. The sample lists 600,000 to 850,000 distinct CDR3 sequences; roughly 43% were seen once. Sequenced input: blood. The receptor source for this set is a woman aged 55-70 years in good health.

This clonotype was observed a handful of times. The rearrangement uses TRBV5-5 and TRBJ2-6; TRBD2 matches at 14 bases. This CDR3 is 19 amino acids long. The V gene's germline CDR1 is SGHKS and CDR2 YYEKEE (reference sequence). V gave up 5 bases and J gave up 0 bases; unmatched junction bases: 7. Here the CDR3 DNA reads TGTGCCAGCAGTCATAGGACTAGCGGGGGGCTCTCTGGGGCCAACGTCCTGACTTTC. Amino acid sequence: CASSHRTSGGLSGANVLTF.

The chain employs TRBV28 and TRBJ1-4; 9 bases align to TRBD1. The CDR3 spans 14 residues. The V and J ends lost 4 bases and 6 bases, in that order; junction bases with no gene match: 3. Germline CDR1 is MDHEN and CDR2 is SYDVKM. As DNA, the CDR3 is TGTGCCAGCAGTTACCGGGACAGGGATGAAAAACTGTTTTTT. Translation: CASSYRDRDEKLFF.

The chain has TRBV4-1 and TRBJ1-2; 7 bases are a match to TRBD1. There are 17 residues in the CDR3. V was clipped by 1 base and J by 1 base; unmatched bases: 9. Germline V gene lookup returns CDR1 MGHRA and CDR2 YSYEKL. This CDR3 reads CASSQVPGGGDNYGYTF. CDR3 sequence (DNA): TGCGCCAGCAGCCAAGTGCCAGGGGGAGGGGATAACTATGGCTACACCTTC.

The chain is built from TRBV10-3 and TRBJ2-6, with D uncertain. V lost 2 bases, J lost 0 bases, and 20 bases lay in between. There are 20 residues in the CDR3. Germline CDR1 ENHRY, CDR2 SYGVKD. The CDR3 DNA sequence: TGTGCCATCAGTGAGCCCCGTTTGAGAGGTCCCACCTCTGGGGCCAACGTCCTGACTTTC. It encodes CAISEPRLRGPTSGANVLTF.

The chain joins TRBV3-1 to TRBJ2-1; 9 bases agree with TRBD2. The J segment lost 3 bases and the V segment lost 0 bases, leaving 9 bases of the junction unmatched. Germline assignment: CDR1 LGHDT and CDR2 YNNKEL (reference sequence). The CDR3 runs to 18 residues. The CDR3 coding sequence is TGTGCCAGCAGCCAAGAAGGCAAGCGGGGGGCCTTCTACAATGAGCAGTTCTTC. Translating it yields CASSQEGKRGAFYNEQFF.

V usage is TRBV5-1 and J usage is TRBJ1-4; no clear D. This CDR3 is built from 15 residues. Germline V gene sequence: CDR1 SGHRS, CDR2 YFSETQ. Deletions cut 2 bases from V and 4 bases from J, with 12 bases between. The CDR3 region is CASSFFDADNEKLFF. CDR3 nucleotide sequence: TGCGCCAGCAGCTTCTTTGACGCGGATAATGAAAAACTGTTTTTT.

The V call is TRBV12-3 or TRBV12-4, the J call TRBJ2-7, with D possibly being TRBD1 (6 bases). This CDR3 comprises 17 residues. The V end was cut by 4 bases, the J end by 0 bases, with 19 bases between. Written as DNA, the CDR3 is TGTGCCAGCAGTTCCCCATCACCGGGACACCACTCCTACGAGCAGTACTTC. This translates into CASSSPSPGHHSYEQYF.

The chain joins TRBV10-1 to TRBJ2-3; 10 nucleotides align to TRBD2. CDR1 and CDR2 from the germline V gene are WNHNN and SYGVQD (reference sequence). With 8 bases clipped from V and 1 base from J, the junction kept 6 bases outside the gene matches. This CDR3 is built from 15 residues. The CDR3 reads CASAVLAGGTDTQYF. The DNA of the CDR3 is TGCGCCAGCGCCGTTCTAGCGGGGGGCACAGATACGCAGTATTTT.

The chain couples TRBV5-1 to TRBJ2-5, with 7 bases lining up with TRBD2. Matching the DNA end better, TRBJ2-7 makes the J call doubtful. CDR1 is SGHRS and CDR2 is YFSETQ in the germline V gene. The length of the CDR3 is 14 residues. CDR3 sequence: CASSLVTGGGEQYF. CDR3 nucleotide sequence: TGCGCCAGCAGCTTGGTAACGGGAGGAGGCGAGCAGTACTTC.

In nucleotides, the CDR3 is TGCAGTGCTCCGGGGACTAGCGGGGTGTACCAAGAGACCCAGTACTTC. Amino acids: CSAPGTSGVYQETQYF. The chain has TRBV20-1 and TRBJ2-5, with 13 positions matching TRBD2. Per the germline V gene, CDR1 is DFQATT and CDR2 is SNEGSKA (reference sequence). CDR3 length equals 16 residues. The junction had 6 bases not matched to a gene; V was cut back by 5 bases and J by 0 bases.

V and J are TRBV2 and TRBJ2-5; D is unresolved. This CDR3 contains 12 residues. V was pared by 6 bases and J by 5 bases, with 10 bases between. Germline-derived CDR1 and CDR2 are SNHLY and FYNNEI. The CDR3 nucleotides read TGTGCCAGCAGGGTCAACCCGGAGACCCAGTACTTC. Its protein product is CASRVNPETQYF.

V gene TRBV20-1 combines with J gene TRBJ2-7, with 8 bases lining up with TRBD2. Trimming took 3 bases from V and 3 from J; bases not matched to a gene: 4. Per germline, CDR1 DFQATT and CDR2 SNEGSKA (reference sequence). The CDR3 is made up of 13 amino acids. The CDR3 DNA reads as TGCAGTGCTAGCGGGAGGGCCGGCTACGAGCAGTACTTC. Its translation is CSASGRAGYEQYF.

The chain joins TRBV28 to TRBJ2-1, with 9 bases identical to TRBD2. Germline assignment: CDR1 MDHEN and CDR2 SYDVKM. The length of the CDR3 is 14 residues. After removal of 11 bases from V and 4 bases from J, the junction contained 9 bases not matched to a gene. CDR3 in amino acids: CALAAGGEYNEQFF. CDR3 in DNA: TGTGCCCTGGCGGCGGGGGGGGAATACAATGAGCAGTTCTTC.

The chain carries TRBV12-3 or TRBV12-4 and TRBJ2-7; 10 positions match TRBD2. With V trimmed by 5 bases and J by 7 bases, 8 bases remained unmatched. This CDR3 is built from 14 residues. CDR3 nucleotide sequence: TGTGCCAGCAGTCCGGGACTAGCGCCATGGGAGCAGTACTTC. It encodes CASSPGLAPWEQYF.

The chain carries TRBV7-9 and TRBJ2-5, with unresolved D. Germline values: CDR1 SEHNR, CDR2 FQNEAQ (reference sequence). The ends were cut back, 4 bases at V and 5 bases at J, with 17 bases in the middle. The CDR3 consists of 15 residues. DNA of the CDR3: TGTGCCAGCAGCTCCCCGGCGGTACGGTCGGAGACCCAGTACTTC. It specifies CASSSPAVRSETQYF.

This clonotype has just a few counts. The V and J genes are TRBV7-2 and TRBJ1-5; 10 bases align to TRBD1. The V gene's germline CDR1 is SGHTA and CDR2 FQGNSA. Trimming removed 2 bases from V and 6 bases from J; junction bases left unmatched: 4. The CDR3 runs to 15 residues. This chain's CDR3 is CASSLKTGGFQPQHF. For the CDR3, the DNA is TGTGCCAGCAGCTTAAAGACAGGGGGCTTTCAGCCCCAGCATTTT.